These 14 T cell receptor beta chains originate from one sample sequenced in a study of T cells in Graves' hyperthyroidism and ophthalmopathy. Amplified TCR beta CDR3 regions derived from RNA transcripts. Researchers ran a first-round RT-PCR on the TCR CDR3 using the HTBI primer set. TCRdb processed the multiplex PCR reads anew with MiXCR; each CDR3 protein has one entry. The sample includes about 700,000 distinct CDR3 sequences, 12% to 15% of them seen just once. Material for sequencing was blood. These receptors all stem from a woman aged 18-29 years with Graves' hyperthyroidism.

The chain combines TRBV3-1 with TRBJ2-1; 9 bases line up with TRBD2. The CDR3 runs 21 residues. V gave up 4 bases and J gave up 4 bases; unmatched junction bases: 23. Germline CDR1 is LGHDT and CDR2 is YNNKEL (reference sequence). CDR3 sequence: CASSPFPVGLAGKLGYNEQFF. CDR3 in DNA: TGTGCCAGCAGCCCGTTTCCGGTTGGGCTAGCGGGAAAGTTGGGGTACAATGAGCAGTTCTTC.

The V and J genes are TRBV6-2 or TRBV6-3 and TRBJ2-2; D gene uncertain. Germline V lookup: CDR1 MNHEY, CDR2 SVGEGT. The CDR3 totals 11 residues. Trimming pared 8 bases from V and 7 bases from J, leaving 8 bases between. In DNA, the CDR3 is TGTGCCAGCTCACCGATCGGGGAGCTGTTTTTT. It translates to CASSPIGELFF.

This clonotype was seen a handful of times. This chain connects TRBV19 to TRBJ1-2; D is undetermined. The CDR3 is 14 amino acids. The germline V and J ends were trimmed by 8 bases and 5 bases, with 18 bases remaining between them. Germline values: CDR1 LNHDA, CDR2 SQIVND (reference sequence). The CDR3 spells CASHDVDRIYGYTF. The CDR3, as DNA: TGTGCCAGTCATGATGTGGACCGAATTTATGGCTACACCTTC. Looking up the rest from reference TRBV19 and TRBJ1-2 gives the full variable domain: DGGITQSPKYLFRKEGQNVTLSCEQNLNHDAMYWYRQDPGQGLRLIYYSQIVNDFQKGDIAEGYSVSREKKESFPLTVTSAQKNPTAFYLCASHDVDRIYGYTFGSGTRLTVV.

In this sample, this clonotype turned up many times. The chain carries TRBV10-3 and TRBJ1-1, with D perhaps TRBD1 (5 bases). The CDR3 loop spans 12 amino acids. Germline V gene data show CDR1 as ENHRY and CDR2 as SYGVKD. The V and J ends lost 8 bases and 1 base respectively, with 8 bases between them. For the CDR3, the DNA is TGTGCCATCGGAACAGGGAACACTGAAGCTTTCTTT. This encodes CAIGTGNTEAFF.

This clonotype was seen many times. The rearrangement links TRBV20-1 to TRBJ2-1; 9 nucleotides line up with TRBD2. After removal of 5 bases from V and 0 bases from J, the junction contained 2 bases not matched to a gene. The CDR3 covers 14 residues. Germline CDR1 and CDR2: DFQATT and SNEGSKA (reference sequence). This CDR3 is CSAFSGSSYNEQFF. Written as DNA, the CDR3 is TGCAGTGCTTTTAGCGGGAGCTCCTACAATGAGCAGTTCTTC.

As for this clonotype: The junction and the germline gene differ at one end; a read error may be behind it. This sequence joins TRBV6-2 or TRBV6-3 and TRBJ1-5, with D uncertain. The CDR3 is made up of 15 amino acids. Germline CDR1 and CDR2: MNHEY and SVGEGT. The CDR3 spells CASEGSSYSSQPQHF. The CDR3 nucleotides are TGTGCCAGCGAGGGCAGTTCCTATAGCAGTCAGCCCCAGCATTTT.

This clonotype was observed at least ten times. The rearrangement uses TRBV3-1 and TRBJ2-5; D is possibly TRBD2 (6 bases). The CDR3 runs to 16 residues. Trimming shortened V by 6 bases and J by 7 bases, and 24 bases separated the two germline ends. The V gene's germline CDR1 is LGHDT and CDR2 YNNKEL (reference sequence). CDR3 residues: CASRTGAGSIGGTQYF. The CDR3 nucleotides read TGTGCCAGCAGAACCGGGGCAGGGTCAATCGGGGGGACCCAGTACTTC.

This chain links TRBV6-1 with TRBJ2-5, with 7 bases identical to TRBD2. J was trimmed by 2 bases and V by 6 bases; bases with no gene match: 15. Germline V gene sequence: CDR1 MNHNS, CDR2 SASEGT. This CDR3 is built from 17 residues. DNA of the CDR3: TGTGCCAGCAGCCCCGGGAGGTCGAGCGTCGTGCAAGAGACCCAGTACTTC. Its protein is CASSPGRSSVVQETQYF.

V usage is TRBV6-5 and J usage is TRBJ2-1; D perhaps matches TRBD2 (5 bases). This CDR3 is built from 15 residues. Per germline, CDR1 MNHEY and CDR2 SVGAGI. The V end was cut by 4 bases, the J end by 3 bases, with 13 bases between. CDR3 sequence: CASSFLGRNYNEQFF. CDR3 sequence (DNA): TGTGCCAGCAGTTTTTTGGGGAGAAACTACAATGAGCAGTTCTTC.

The sample holds a few counts of this clonotype. This chain connects TRBV5-4 to TRBJ2-3, with a weak D call TRBD2 (5 bases). Per germline, CDR1 SGHNT and CDR2 YYREEE (reference sequence). Trimming removed 1 base from V and 3 bases from J, with 15 bases in between. The CDR3 totals 16 residues. For the CDR3, the DNA is TGTGCCAGCAGCTTGATGGGCCCTCGGGGAACAGATACGCAGTATTTT. It codes for CASSLMGPRGTDTQYF.

This rearrangement joins TRBV19 to TRBJ2-3; 10 bases map to TRBD2. The CDR3 length is 15 residues. Per the germline V gene, CDR1 is LNHDA and CDR2 is SQIVND (reference sequence). Trimming took 5 bases from V and 3 from J; bases not matched to a gene: 5. The DNA for the CDR3 is TGTGCCAGTAGTTGGGGACTAGCGACAACAGATACGCAGTATTTT. Its protein product is CASSWGLATTDTQYF.

The sample holds a few counts of this clonotype. The chain employs TRBV7-9 and TRBJ2-3, with TRBD2 matching over 12 bases. The germline CDR1 and CDR2 sequences are SEHNR and FQNEAQ (reference sequence). The CDR3 is 17 residues long. Losses at the gene ends were 5 bases for V and 4 bases for J; bases not matched to a gene: 10. The CDR3 region has the DNA TGTGCCAGCAGCCCCAGACTAGCGGGAGAACGTGCAGATACGCAGTATTTT. This encodes CASSPRLAGERADTQYF.

V is TRBV6-2 or TRBV6-3 and J is TRBJ2-1; 8 bases line up with TRBD2. The CDR3 covers 14 residues. Germline lookup yields CDR1 MNHEY and CDR2 SVGEGT. V shed 6 bases and J 8 bases; nucleotides not matched to a gene: 9. The CDR3 nucleotides are TGTGCCAGCAGCGCAAACGGGGGGGGCCATGAGCAGTTCTTC. Translated, it gives CASSANGGGHEQFF.

This clonotype was seen only once. The V call is TRBV6-2 or TRBV6-3, the J call TRBJ2-1, with TRBD1 as a possible D gene (6 bases). The CDR3 totals 14 residues. The V end lost 2 bases, the J end lost 8 bases, and 13 bases lay between the germline ends. Germline V gene data show CDR1 as MNHEY and CDR2 as SVGEGT. CDR3 DNA: TGTGCCAGCAGTTACAGGAACAGGGACGATGAGCAGTTCTTC. Residues: CASSYRNRDDEQFF.